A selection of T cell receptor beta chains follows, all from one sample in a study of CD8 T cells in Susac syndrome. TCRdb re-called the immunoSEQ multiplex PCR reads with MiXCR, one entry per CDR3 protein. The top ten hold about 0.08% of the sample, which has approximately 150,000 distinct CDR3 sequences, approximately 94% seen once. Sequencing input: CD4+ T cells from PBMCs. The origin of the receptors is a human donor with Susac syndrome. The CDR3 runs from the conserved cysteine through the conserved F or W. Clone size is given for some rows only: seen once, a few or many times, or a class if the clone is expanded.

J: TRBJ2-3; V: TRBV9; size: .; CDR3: CASSVELRRGTDTQYF
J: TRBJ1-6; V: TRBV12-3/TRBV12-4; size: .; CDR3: CASSQQQDSPLHF
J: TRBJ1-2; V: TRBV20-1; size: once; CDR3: CSAARTGGGDGYTF
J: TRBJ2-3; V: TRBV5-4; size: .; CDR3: CASSLRDWADTQYF
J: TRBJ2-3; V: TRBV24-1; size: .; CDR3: CATSAGGSDTQYF
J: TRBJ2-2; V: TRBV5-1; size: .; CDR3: CASKRFQNTGELFF
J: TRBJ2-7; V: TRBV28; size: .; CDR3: CASGIYEQYF
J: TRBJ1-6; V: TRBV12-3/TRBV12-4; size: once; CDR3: CASSPNPALLHF
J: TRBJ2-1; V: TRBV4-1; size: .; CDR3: CASSQQGRQIRNEQFF
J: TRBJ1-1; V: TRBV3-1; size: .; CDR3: CASSQMPMNTEAFF
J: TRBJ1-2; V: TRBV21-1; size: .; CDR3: CASSGYTF
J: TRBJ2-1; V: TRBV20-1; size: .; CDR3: CSASSGAGSYNEQFF
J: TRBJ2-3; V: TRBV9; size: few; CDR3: CASSETDTQYF
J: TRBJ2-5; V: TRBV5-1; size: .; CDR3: CASSKNLAGGQETQYF
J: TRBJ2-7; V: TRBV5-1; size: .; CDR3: CASSLADNYEQYF
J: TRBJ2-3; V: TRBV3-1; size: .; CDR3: CASSPGLPADTQYF
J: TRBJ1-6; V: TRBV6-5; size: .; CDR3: CASRRTANSPLHF
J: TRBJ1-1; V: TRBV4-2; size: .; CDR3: CASKTSTGMNTEAFF
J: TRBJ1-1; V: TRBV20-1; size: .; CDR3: CSAIPQNTEAFF
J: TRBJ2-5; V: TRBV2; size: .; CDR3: CASHRVETQYF